This T cell receptor (beta chain) was retrieved from a study of metastatic and nonmetastatic thyroid tumors. At the level of the study: The authors compared repertoires across blood and tumor or nodule tissue from malignant and benign thyroid patients.

The study's findings and limits: According to reports, the diversity of TCR beta was significantly higher in malignant thyroid tumors than in benign nodules, and this held in both blood and tumor samples.

Per germline, CDR1 DFQATT and CDR2 SNEGSKA (reference sequence). Trimming took off 3 bases at V and 2 bases at J, with 11 bases between the two ends. This CDR3 is 14 amino acids long. Per the original data handling: Clinicopathological groups differed in CDR3, with these differences serving to build a distant-metastasis classifier for papillary thyroid cancer. TCRdb re-analyzed the PCR reads using MiXCR. Here the V and J calls rest on TCRdb's processing, not on the authors' analysis. The sample has tens of thousands of clones; around a sixth are singletons. Treatment of any kind had been given to no patient before thyroid surgery. This clone was counted ten times or more. Its antigen is not known.

Sequencing was carried out using tumor tissue. The chain links TRBV20-1 to TRBJ2-1, with a tentative D call TRBD2 (5 bases). This receptor was taken from a female donor with papillary thyroid cancer or a benign thyroid nodule (not recorded which). Some clones in this sample may be carry-over from other donors' samples. CDR3 bases: TGCAGTGCTAGTCTAGCAGTCACCTACAATGAGCAGTTCTTC. This encodes CSASLAVTYNEQFF.